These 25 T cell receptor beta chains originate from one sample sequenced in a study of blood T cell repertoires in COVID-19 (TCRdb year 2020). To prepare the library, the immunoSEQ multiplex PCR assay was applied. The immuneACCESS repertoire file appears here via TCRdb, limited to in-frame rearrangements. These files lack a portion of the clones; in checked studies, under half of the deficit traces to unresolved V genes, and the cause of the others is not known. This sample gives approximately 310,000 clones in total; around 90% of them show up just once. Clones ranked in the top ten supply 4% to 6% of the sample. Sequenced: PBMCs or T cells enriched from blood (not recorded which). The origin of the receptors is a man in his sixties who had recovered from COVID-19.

As DNA, the CDR3 is TGTGCCAGCAGCCCCCAGGGACTACTGACCTACAATGAGCAGTTCTTC. It yields the protein CASSPQGLLTYNEQFF. V and J are TRBV7-2 and TRBJ2-1, with 7 bases matching TRBD2. J gave up 2 bases and V 5 bases, and 9 bases lay outside the gene matches. Per the germline V gene, CDR1 is SGHTA and CDR2 is FQGNSA. This CDR3 region has 16 residues.

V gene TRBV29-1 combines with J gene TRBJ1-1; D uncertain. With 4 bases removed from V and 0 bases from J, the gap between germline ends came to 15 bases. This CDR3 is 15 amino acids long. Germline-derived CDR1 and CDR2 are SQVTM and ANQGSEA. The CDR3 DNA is TGCAGCGTTGTCCCCGGTCTTGCTTTGAACACTGAAGCTTTCTTT. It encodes CSVVPGLALNTEAFF.

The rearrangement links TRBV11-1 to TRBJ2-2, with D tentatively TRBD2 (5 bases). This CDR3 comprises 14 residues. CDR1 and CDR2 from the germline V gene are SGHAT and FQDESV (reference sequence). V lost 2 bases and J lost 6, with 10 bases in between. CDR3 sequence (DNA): TGTGCCAGCAGCTTACGGGAACTCCCCGGGGAGCTGTTTTTT. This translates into CASSLRELPGELFF.

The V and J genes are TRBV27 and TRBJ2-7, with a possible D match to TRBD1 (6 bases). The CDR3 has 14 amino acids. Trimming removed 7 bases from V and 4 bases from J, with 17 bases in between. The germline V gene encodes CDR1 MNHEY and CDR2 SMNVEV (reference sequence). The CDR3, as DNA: TGTGCCAGCATCAAGCGGCAGGGGACATACGAGCAGTACTTC. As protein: CASIKRQGTYEQYF.

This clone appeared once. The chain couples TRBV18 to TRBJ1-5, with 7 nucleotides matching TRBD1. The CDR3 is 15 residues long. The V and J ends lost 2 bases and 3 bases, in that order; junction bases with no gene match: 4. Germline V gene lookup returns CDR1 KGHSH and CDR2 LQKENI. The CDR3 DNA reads TGTGCCAGCTCACCAACAGGGGCCGCCAATCAGCCCCAGCATTTT. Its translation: CASSPTGAANQPQHF.

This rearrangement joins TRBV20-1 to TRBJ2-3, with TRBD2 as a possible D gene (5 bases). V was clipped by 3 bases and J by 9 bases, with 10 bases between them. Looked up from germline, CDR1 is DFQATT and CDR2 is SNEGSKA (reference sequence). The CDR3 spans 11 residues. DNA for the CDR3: TGCAGTGCTAGGGACTTACACACGCAGTATTTT. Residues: CSARDLHTQYF.

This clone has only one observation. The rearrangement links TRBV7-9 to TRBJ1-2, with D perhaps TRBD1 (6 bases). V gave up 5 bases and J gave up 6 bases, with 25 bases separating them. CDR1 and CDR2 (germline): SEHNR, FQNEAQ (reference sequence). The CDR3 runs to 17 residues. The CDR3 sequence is CASSQPTTQGLRNGYTF. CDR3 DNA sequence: TGTGCCAGCAGCCAACCAACCACACAGGGATTGAGGAATGGCTACACCTTC.

The CDR3 here is CASSDDRGSQPQHF. CDR3 nucleotides: TGTGCCAGCAGTGACGACAGGGGGAGCCAGCCCCAGCATTTT. The chain links TRBV6-1 to TRBJ1-5; 9 bases are a match to TRBD1. The CDR3 is 14 residues long. Per germline, CDR1 MNHNS and CDR2 SASEGT. The V segment lost 3 bases and the J segment 7 bases; nucleotides outside the gene matches: 4.

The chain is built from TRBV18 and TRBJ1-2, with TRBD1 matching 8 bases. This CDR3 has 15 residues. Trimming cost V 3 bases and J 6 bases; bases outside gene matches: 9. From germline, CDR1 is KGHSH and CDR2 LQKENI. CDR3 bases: TGTGCCAGCTCACCTGACCAGGGGGCGTTGCATGGCTACACCTTC. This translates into CASSPDQGALHGYTF.

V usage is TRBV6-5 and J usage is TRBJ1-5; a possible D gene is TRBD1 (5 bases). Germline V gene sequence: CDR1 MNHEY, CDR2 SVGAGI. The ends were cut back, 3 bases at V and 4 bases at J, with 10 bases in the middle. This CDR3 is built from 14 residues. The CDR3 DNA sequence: TGTGCCAGCAGTTATACAGGTTCGAATCAGCCCCAGCATTTT. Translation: CASSYTGSNQPQHF.

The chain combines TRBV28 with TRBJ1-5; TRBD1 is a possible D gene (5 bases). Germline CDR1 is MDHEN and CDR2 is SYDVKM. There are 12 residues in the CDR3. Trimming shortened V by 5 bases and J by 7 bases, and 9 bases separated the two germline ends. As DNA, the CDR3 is TGTGCCAGCAGTACCCAGGGACAGCCCCAGCATTTT. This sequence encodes CASSTQGQPQHF.

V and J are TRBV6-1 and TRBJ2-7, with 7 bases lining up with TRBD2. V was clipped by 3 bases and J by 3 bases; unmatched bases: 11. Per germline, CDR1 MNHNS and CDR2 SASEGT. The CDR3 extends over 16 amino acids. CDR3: CASSDPSWEGNYEQYF. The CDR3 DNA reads TGTGCCAGCAGTGACCCTAGCTGGGAGGGTAACTACGAGCAGTACTTC.

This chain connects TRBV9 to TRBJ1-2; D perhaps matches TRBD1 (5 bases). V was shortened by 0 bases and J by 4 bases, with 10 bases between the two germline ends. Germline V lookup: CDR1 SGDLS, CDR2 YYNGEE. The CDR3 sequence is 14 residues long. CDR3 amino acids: CASSVDRTRYGYTF. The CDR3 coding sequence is TGTGCCAGCAGCGTAGACAGGACCCGCTATGGCTACACCTTC.

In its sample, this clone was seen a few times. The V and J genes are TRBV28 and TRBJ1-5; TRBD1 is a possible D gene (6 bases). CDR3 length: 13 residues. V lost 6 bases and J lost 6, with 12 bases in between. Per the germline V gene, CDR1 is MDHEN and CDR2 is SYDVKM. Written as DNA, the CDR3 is TGTGCCAGCAGATTACAGGGTTTTCAGCCCCAGCATTTT. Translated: CASRLQGFQPQHF.

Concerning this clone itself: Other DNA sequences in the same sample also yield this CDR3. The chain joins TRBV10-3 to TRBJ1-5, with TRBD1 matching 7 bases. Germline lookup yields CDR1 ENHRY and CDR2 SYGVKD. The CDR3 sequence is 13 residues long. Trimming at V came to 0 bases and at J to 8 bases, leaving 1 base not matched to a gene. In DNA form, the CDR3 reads TGTGCCATCAGTGAGTCCACAGGGGAGCCCCAGCATTTT. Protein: CAISESTGEPQHF.

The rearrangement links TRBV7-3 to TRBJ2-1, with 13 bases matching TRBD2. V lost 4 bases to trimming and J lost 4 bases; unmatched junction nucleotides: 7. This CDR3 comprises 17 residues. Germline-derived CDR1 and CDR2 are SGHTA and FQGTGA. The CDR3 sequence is CASSSDGTSGMYNEQFF. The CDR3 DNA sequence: TGTGCCAGCAGCTCAGATGGGACTAGCGGGATGTACAATGAGCAGTTCTTC. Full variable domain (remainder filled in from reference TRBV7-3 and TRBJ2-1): GAGVSQTPSNKVTEKGKYVELRCDPISGHTALYWYRQSLGQGPEFLIYFQGTGAADDSGLPNDRFFAVRPEGSVSTLKIQRTERGDSAVYLCASSSDGTSGMYNEQFFGPGTRLTVL.

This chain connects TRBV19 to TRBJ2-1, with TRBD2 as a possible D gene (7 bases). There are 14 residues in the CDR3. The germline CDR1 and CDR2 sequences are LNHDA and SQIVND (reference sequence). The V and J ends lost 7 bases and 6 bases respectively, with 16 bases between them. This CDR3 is CASIGGGVGNEQFF. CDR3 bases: TGTGCCAGTATTGGGGGGGGCGTAGGCAATGAGCAGTTCTTC.

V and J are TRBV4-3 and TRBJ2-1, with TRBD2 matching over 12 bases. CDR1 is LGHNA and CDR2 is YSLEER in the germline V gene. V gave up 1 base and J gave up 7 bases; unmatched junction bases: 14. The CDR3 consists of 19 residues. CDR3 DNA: TGCGCCAGCAGCCAAGTATGGGGGTCTAGCGGGAGGGCTGTTAATGAGCAGTTCTTC. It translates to CASSQVWGSSGRAVNEQFF.

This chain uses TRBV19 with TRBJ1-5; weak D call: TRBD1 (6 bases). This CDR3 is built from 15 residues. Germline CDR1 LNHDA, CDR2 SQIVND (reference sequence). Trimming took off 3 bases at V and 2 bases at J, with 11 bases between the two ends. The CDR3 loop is CASSIADSRNQPQHF. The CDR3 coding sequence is TGTGCCAGTAGTATTGCGGACAGCCGCAATCAGCCCCAGCATTTT.

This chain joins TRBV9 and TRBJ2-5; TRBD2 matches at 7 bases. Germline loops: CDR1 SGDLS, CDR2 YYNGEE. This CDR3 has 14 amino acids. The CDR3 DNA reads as TGTGCAAGTTCTCTCGGGGGGAATCGGGAGACCCAGTACTTC. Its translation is CASSLGGNRETQYF.

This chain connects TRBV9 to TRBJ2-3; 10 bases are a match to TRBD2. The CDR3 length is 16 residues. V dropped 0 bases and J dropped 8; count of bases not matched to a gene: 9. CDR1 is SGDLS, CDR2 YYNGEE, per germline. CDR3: CASSVGTSGPGPTQYF. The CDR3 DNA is TGTGCCAGCAGCGTAGGGACTAGCGGACCCGGGCCTACGCAGTATTTT.

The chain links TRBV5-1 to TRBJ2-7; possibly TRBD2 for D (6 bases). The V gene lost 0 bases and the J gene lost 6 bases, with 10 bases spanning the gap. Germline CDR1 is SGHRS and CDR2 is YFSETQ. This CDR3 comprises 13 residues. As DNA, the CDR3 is TGCGCCAGCAGCTTGGATCGCGGGGTCGAGCAGTACTTC. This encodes CASSLDRGVEQYF.

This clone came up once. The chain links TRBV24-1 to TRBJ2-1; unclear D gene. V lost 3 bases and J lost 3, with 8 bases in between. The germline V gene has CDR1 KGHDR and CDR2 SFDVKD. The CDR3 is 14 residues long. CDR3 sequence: CATSDPRNYNEQFF. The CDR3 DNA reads TGTGCCACCAGTGATCCCCGTAACTACAATGAGCAGTTCTTC.

The DNA for the CDR3 is TGTGCCAGTAGTATACCCCAGGGAGGGGCACATCAGCCCCAGCATTTT. Amino acid sequence: CASSIPQGGAHQPQHF. V and J are TRBV19 and TRBJ1-5; D may be TRBD1 (5 bases). CDR1 is LNHDA, CDR2 SQIVND, per germline (reference sequence). Trimming left V 2 bases short and J 5 bases short, with 16 bases between. CDR3 length equals 16 residues.

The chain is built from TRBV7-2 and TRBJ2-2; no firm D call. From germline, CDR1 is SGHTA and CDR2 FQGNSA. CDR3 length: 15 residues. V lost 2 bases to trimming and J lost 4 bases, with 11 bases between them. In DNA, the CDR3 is TGTGCCAGCAGCTTAAGAGTGGTGATCACCGGGGAGCTGTTTTTT. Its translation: CASSLRVVITGELFF. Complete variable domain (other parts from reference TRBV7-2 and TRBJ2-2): GAGVSQSPSNKVTEKGKDVELRCDPISGHTALYWYRQSLGQGLEFLIYFQGNSAPDKSGLPSDRFSAERTGGSVSTLTIQRTQQEDSAVYLCASSLRVVITGELFFGEGSRLTVL.